The present T cell receptor (beta chain) was sequenced within a study of T-cell reconstitution after alpha-beta-depleted transplantation in children. Unique molecular identifiers were incorporated when the TCRbeta library was constructed. TCRdb reanalysed the PCR reads using MiXCR and keeps one entry per CDR3 protein. The sample holds around 380,000 distinct CDR3 sequences, approximately 10% seen once. Germline CDR1 LNHNV, CDR2 YYDKDF (reference sequence). V gave up 0 bases and J gave up 2 bases, with 17 bases separating them. This CDR3 is built from 17 residues. The material sequenced was PBMCs from the stem cell graft donor, taken from the stem cell graft. This receptor was identified in a human donor who donated a stem cell graft to a child with acute myeloid leukemia. This chain uses TRBV15 with TRBJ2-7, with D unclear. The CDR3 nucleotides are TGTGCCACCAGCAGAGAGGTGGGGATCGGTTCCACCTACGAGCAGTACTTC. It specifies CATSREVGIGSTYEQYF.